This entry lists 20 T cell receptor beta chains sequenced from one sample in a study of cytomegalovirus exposure and HLA in healthy donors. A multiplex PCR was run with 60 Vbeta primers and 13 Jbeta primers. Repertoires were generated with immunoSEQ multiplex PCR, while TCRdb's copy carries only in-frame clones and drops some. The data show about 150,000 clones, roughly 80% seen once. The sample consisted of PBMCs. The receptor set was obtained from a woman between 35 and 50 years old in good health and CMV-seronegative.

This chain uses TRBV6-5 with TRBJ2-1; the match to TRBD2 covers 10 bases. Germline V gives CDR1 MNHEY, CDR2 SVGAGI. The CDR3 sequence is 15 residues long. The junction had 4 bases not matched to a gene; V was cut back by 5 bases and J by 3 bases. The CDR3 here is CASSASSGSYNEQFF. In DNA, the CDR3 is TGTGCCAGCAGTGCCTCTAGCGGGAGCTACAATGAGCAGTTCTTC.

This chain uses TRBV11-1 with TRBJ1-4; weak D call: TRBD1 (6 bases). Per germline, CDR1 SGHAT and CDR2 FQDESV (reference sequence). Trimming took off 8 bases at V and 7 bases at J, with 17 bases between the two ends. This CDR3 has 14 residues. In DNA, the CDR3 is TGTGCCAGCCGGCCAGGGGCGCGTACTGAAAAACTGTTTTTT. Amino acid sequence: CASRPGARTEKLFF.

The chain carries TRBV10-1 and TRBJ1-2; TRBD1 might be the D (5 bases). This CDR3 contains 13 residues. V shed 0 bases and J shed 4 bases, with 6 bases lying between them. Germline assignment: CDR1 WNHNN and CDR2 SYGVQD (reference sequence). In nucleotides, the CDR3 is TGCGCCAGCAGTGAGTCGGGGGGCTATGGCTACACCTTC. This gives the protein CASSESGGYGYTF.

The J gene is TRBJ1-1, the V gene TRBV28; no reliable D call. The CDR3 contains 13 residues. Germline loops: CDR1 MDHEN, CDR2 SYDVKM. Trimming left V 4 bases short and J 0 bases short, with 6 bases between. For the CDR3, the DNA is TGTGCCAGCAGTTCTACCATGAACACTGAAGCTTTCTTT. Residues: CASSSTMNTEAFF.

The chain couples TRBV7-3 to TRBJ2-6; 12 nucleotides line up with TRBD2. Germline V gene sequence: CDR1 SGHTA, CDR2 FQGTGA. The V and J ends lost 4 bases and 1 base, in that order; junction bases with no gene match: 2. There are 17 residues in the CDR3. The CDR3 spells CASSSTSGRSGANVLTF. The CDR3 DNA reads as TGTGCCAGCAGCTCAACTAGCGGGAGGTCTGGGGCCAACGTCCTGACTTTC.

The rearrangement joins TRBV4-2 to TRBJ2-2, with 14 bases aligning to TRBD2. The CDR3 length is 19 residues. V shed 0 bases, J shed 3 bases, and the junction held 6 bases outside the gene matches. The germline V gene has CDR1 LGHNA and CDR2 YNFKEQ. This chain's CDR3 is CASSQDTTSGGAHTGELFF. CDR3 bases: TGTGCCAGCAGCCAAGATACGACTAGCGGGGGGGCGCACACCGGGGAGCTGTTTTTT.

The V call is TRBV5-6, the J call TRBJ2-5, with a weak D call TRBD2 (5 bases). Germline V CDR1 and CDR2: SGHDT, YYEEEE. This CDR3 has 12 amino acids. Trimming stripped 3 bases from V and 10 bases from J, with 13 bases between. The CDR3: CASSSPQRDQYF. CDR3 bases: TGTGCCAGCAGCTCCCCCCAGAGGGACCAGTACTTC.

Regarding this clone: The junction departs from germline at one end; a sequencing error may be responsible. The gene calls are TRBV7-9 and TRBJ1-6, with D possibly matching TRBD1 (5 bases). Germline V gene lookup returns CDR1 SEHNR and CDR2 FQNEAQ (reference sequence). The CDR3 runs to 14 residues. CDR3 in DNA: TGTTCCAGCAGCTTAGAAAGCAGGGTATCACCCCTCCACTTT. Its protein product is CSSSLESRVSPLHF.

V and J are TRBV2 and TRBJ2-2; 16 nucleotides agree with TRBD2. Germline V gene data show CDR1 as SNHLY and CDR2 as FYNNEI. The CDR3 sequence is 17 residues long. The V and J ends lost 2 bases and 6 bases, in that order; junction bases with no gene match: 3. CDR3 in amino acids: CASSEYGTSGRAGELFF. CDR3 DNA: TGTGCCAGCAGTGAATATGGGACTAGCGGGAGGGCCGGGGAGCTGTTTTTT.

The genes are TRBV6-5 and TRBJ2-1, with 8 bases identical to TRBD1. Trimming cost V 6 bases and J 4 bases; bases outside gene matches: 8. The germline V gene has CDR1 MNHEY and CDR2 SVGAGI. This CDR3 has 15 amino acids. CDR3 sequence: CASSRGDRLYNEQFF. CDR3 coding DNA: TGTGCCAGCAGCCGAGGGGACAGGCTATACAATGAGCAGTTCTTC.

The V gene is TRBV19, the J gene TRBJ2-5; 7 bases fit TRBD2. Germline values: CDR1 LNHDA, CDR2 SQIVND (reference sequence). This CDR3 spans 16 amino acids. Trimming removed 2 bases from V and 1 base from J; junction bases left unmatched: 7. The CDR3 DNA follows: TGTGCCAGTAGTATAATCCACCAGCGGGGCCAAGAGACCCAGTACTTC. As protein: CASSIIHQRGQETQYF.

The V and J genes are TRBV2 and TRBJ1-1, with D possibly matching TRBD1 (6 bases). Trimming took 9 bases from V and 3 from J, leaving 17 bases between them. Germline V lookup: CDR1 SNHLY, CDR2 FYNNEI. The CDR3 has 14 residues. CDR3 coding DNA: TGTGCCAGTTCAGGGGTTTTTGTGGACACTGAAGCTTTCTTT. Translation: CASSGVFVDTEAFF.

This clone was seen a few times. The CDR3 DNA reads TGTGCCAGCAGCTTAGTTGCCAGCGGGGGGGCCTATGAGCAGTTCTTC. Translating it yields CASSLVASGGAYEQFF. This chain uses TRBV7-6 with TRBJ2-1; 10 bases line up with TRBD2. The germline gives CDR1 SGHVS, CDR2 FNYEAQ. This CDR3 spans 16 amino acids. Germline trimming cut 1 base from V and 8 bases from J; bases unmatched to any gene: 8.

This clone came up a few times. This chain uses TRBV19 with TRBJ1-1, with D perhaps TRBD1 (5 bases). This CDR3 contains 15 residues. From germline, CDR1 is LNHDA and CDR2 SQIVND (reference sequence). V dropped 7 bases and J dropped 1 base, with 16 bases sitting between them. The CDR3 sequence is CASTLGRGSNTEAFF. The CDR3 DNA sequence: TGTGCCAGTACCCTGGGAAGGGGTTCGAACACTGAAGCTTTCTTT. The whole variable domain, filled in from reference TRBV19 and TRBJ1-1, reads DGGITQSPKYLFRKEGQNVTLSCEQNLNHDAMYWYRQDPGQGLRLIYYSQIVNDFQKGDIAEGYSVSREKKESFPLTVTSAQKNPTAFYLCASTLGRGSNTEAFFGQGTRLTVV.

V gene TRBV4-1 combines with J gene TRBJ2-6, with D unresolved. V was shortened by 1 base and J by 2 bases, with 9 bases between the two germline ends. Germline lookup yields CDR1 MGHRA and CDR2 YSYEKL. The CDR3 sequence is 16 residues long. The CDR3 DNA sequence: TGCGCCAGCAGCCAAGTCCATAGCCCTGGGGCCAACGTCCTGACTTTC. Translating it yields CASSQVHSPGANVLTF.

The gene calls are TRBV5-6 and TRBJ2-7, with D perhaps TRBD2 (6 bases). The V and J ends lost 4 bases and 5 bases respectively, with 13 bases between them. The CDR3 covers 13 residues. Per the germline V gene, CDR1 is SGHDT and CDR2 is YYEEEE. The CDR3 DNA sequence: TGTGCCAGCAGCGATGGAGGGAGGCACGAGCAGTACTTC. As protein: CASSDGGRHEQYF.

The chain uses TRBV6-5 and TRBJ2-2; D is unresolved. Trimming shortened V by 6 bases and J by 5 bases, and 10 bases separated the two germline ends. This CDR3 contains 13 residues. Germline-derived CDR1 and CDR2 are MNHEY and SVGAGI. The DNA of the CDR3 is TGTGCCAGCAGCCCCCCGGGTACCGGGGAGCTGTTTTTT. This translates into CASSPPGTGELFF.

This sequence joins TRBV7-9 and TRBJ2-3, with D possibly matching TRBD2 (7 bases). The V gene lost 1 base and the J gene lost 0 bases, with 20 bases spanning the gap. This CDR3 comprises 19 residues. From germline, CDR1 is SEHNR and CDR2 FQNEAQ (reference sequence). The CDR3 DNA reads TGTGCCAGCAGCTTAGGGGGGGGGCCCCTCAAACACAGCACAGATACGCAGTATTTT. Translated, it gives CASSLGGGPLKHSTDTQYF.

This rearrangement joins TRBV11-1 to TRBJ2-7; 7 nucleotides match TRBD1. The CDR3 totals 13 residues. Germline V gene sequence: CDR1 SGHAT, CDR2 FQDESV (reference sequence). Unmatched junction bases numbered 1, after V lost 2 bases and J lost 3 bases. DNA for the CDR3: TGTGCCAGCAGCTTATCAGGGGGCTACGAGCAGTACTTC. Its protein is CASSLSGGYEQYF.

This clone was seen more than once but under ten times. V gene TRBV28 combines with J gene TRBJ1-4; D gene uncertain. The CDR3 is 14 residues long. V gave up 2 bases and J gave up 5 bases, with 9 bases separating them. The germline CDR1 and CDR2 sequences are MDHEN and SYDVKM. The CDR3 region is CASSLRGRNEKLFF. The CDR3 coding sequence is TGTGCCAGCAGTTTAAGAGGGCGGAATGAAAAACTGTTTTTT.